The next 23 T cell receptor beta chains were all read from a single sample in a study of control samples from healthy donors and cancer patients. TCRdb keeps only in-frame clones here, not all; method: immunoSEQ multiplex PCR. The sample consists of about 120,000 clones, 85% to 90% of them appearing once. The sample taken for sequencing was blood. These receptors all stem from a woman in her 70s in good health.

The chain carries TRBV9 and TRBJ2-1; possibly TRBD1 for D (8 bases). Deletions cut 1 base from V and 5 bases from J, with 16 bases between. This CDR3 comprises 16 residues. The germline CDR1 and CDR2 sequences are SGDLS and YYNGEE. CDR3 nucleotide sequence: TGTGCCAGCAGCGTAAGAAGCGGGACAGGACACAATGAGCAGTTCTTC. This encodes CASSVRSGTGHNEQFF.

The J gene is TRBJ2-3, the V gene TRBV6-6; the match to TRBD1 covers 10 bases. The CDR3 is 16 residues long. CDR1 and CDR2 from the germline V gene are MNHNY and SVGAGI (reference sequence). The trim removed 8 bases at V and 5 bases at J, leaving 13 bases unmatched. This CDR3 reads CASVPRGTGDGDTQYF. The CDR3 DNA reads TGTGCCAGCGTCCCCCGTGGGACAGGGGACGGAGATACGCAGTATTTT.

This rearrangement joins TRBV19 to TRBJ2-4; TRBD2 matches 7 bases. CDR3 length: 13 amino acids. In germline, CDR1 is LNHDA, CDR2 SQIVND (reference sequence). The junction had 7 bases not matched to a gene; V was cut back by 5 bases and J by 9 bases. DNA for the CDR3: TGTGCCAGTAGTGGGGGAGGGTTTGCCATTCAGTACTTC. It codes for CASSGGGFAIQYF.

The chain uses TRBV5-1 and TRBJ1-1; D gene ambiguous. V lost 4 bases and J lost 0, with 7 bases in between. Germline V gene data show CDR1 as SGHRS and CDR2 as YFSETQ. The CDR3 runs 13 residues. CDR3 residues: CASSVSLNTEAFF. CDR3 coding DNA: TGCGCCAGCAGCGTCAGCTTGAACACTGAAGCTTTCTTT.

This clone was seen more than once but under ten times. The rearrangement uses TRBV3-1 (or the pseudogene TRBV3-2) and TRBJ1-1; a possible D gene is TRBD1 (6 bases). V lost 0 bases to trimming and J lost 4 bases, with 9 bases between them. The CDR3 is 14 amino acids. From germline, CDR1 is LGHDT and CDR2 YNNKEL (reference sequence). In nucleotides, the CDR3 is TGTGCCAGCAGCCAAGACCCGGGGGCCACTGAAGCTTTCTTT. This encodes CASSQDPGATEAFF.

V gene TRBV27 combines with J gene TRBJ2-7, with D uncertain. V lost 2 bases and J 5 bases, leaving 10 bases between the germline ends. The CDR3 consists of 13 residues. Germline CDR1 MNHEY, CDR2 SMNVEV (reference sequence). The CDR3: CASSLLGRDEQYF. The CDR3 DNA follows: TGTGCCAGCAGTTTACTAGGAAGGGACGAGCAGTACTTC.

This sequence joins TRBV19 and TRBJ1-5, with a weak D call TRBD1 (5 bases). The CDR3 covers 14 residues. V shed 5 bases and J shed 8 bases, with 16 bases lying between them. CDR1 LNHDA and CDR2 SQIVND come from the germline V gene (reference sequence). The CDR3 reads CASSANAGWEPQHF. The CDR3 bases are TGTGCCAGTAGTGCCAACGCAGGGTGGGAGCCCCAGCATTTT.

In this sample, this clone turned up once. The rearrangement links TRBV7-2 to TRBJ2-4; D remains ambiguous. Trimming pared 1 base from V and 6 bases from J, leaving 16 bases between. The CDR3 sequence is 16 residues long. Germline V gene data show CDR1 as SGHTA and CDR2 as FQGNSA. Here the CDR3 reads CASSLEGSPAVNIQYF. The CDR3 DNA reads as TGTGCCAGCAGCTTAGAGGGCAGCCCCGCGGTAAACATTCAGTACTTC.

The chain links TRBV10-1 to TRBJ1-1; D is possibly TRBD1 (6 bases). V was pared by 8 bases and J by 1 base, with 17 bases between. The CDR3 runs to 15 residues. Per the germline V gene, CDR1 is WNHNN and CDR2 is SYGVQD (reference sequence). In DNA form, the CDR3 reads TGCGCCAGCGAACCCCTCCGGGACAAGAACACTGAAGCTTTCTTT. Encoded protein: CASEPLRDKNTEAFF.

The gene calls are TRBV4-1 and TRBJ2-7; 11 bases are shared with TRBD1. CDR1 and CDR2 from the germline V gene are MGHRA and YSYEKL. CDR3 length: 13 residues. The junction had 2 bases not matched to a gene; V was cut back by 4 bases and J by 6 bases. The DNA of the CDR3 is TGCGCCAGCAGCCGGACAGGGGGCGGCGAGCAGTACTTC. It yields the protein CASSRTGGGEQYF.

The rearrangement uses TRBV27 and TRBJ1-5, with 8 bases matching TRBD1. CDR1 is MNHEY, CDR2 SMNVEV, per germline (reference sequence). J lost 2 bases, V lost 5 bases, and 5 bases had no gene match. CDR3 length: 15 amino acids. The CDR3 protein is CASSLTTGGNQPQHF. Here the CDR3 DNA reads TGTGCCAGCAGTCTAACGACAGGGGGCAATCAGCCCCAGCATTTT.

The CDR3 DNA is TGCAGCGCCCGATGGCAGCTGAACACTGAAGCTTTCTTT. Residues: CSARWQLNTEAFF. This chain uses TRBV29-1 with TRBJ1-1; the D is unclear. The V and J ends lost 7 bases and 0 bases respectively, with 12 bases between them. In germline, CDR1 is SQVTM, CDR2 ANQGSEA. The CDR3 runs to 13 residues.

CDR3 DNA sequence: TGTGCCAGCAGTTTGGCAGGGAACTATGGCTACACCTTC. Translated: CASSLAGNYGYTF. The chain joins TRBV12-3 or TRBV12-4 to TRBJ1-2; D is perhaps TRBD1 (5 bases). CDR3 length: 13 residues. V lost 3 bases, J lost 2 bases, and 7 bases lay in between.

CDR3 sequence (DNA): TGTGCCAGCAGCGAGGACAGGGGAATTCAGCCCCAGCATTTT. Translating it yields CASSEDRGIQPQHF. The chain has TRBV2 and TRBJ1-5, with 9 bases lining up with TRBD1. The V gene end was trimmed by 6 bases and the J gene end by 6 bases; junction bases not matched to a gene: 6. This CDR3 contains 14 residues. CDR1 is SNHLY and CDR2 is FYNNEI in the germline V gene.

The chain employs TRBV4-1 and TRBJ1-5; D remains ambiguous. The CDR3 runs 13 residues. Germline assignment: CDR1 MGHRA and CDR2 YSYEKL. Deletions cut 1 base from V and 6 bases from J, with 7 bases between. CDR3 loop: CASSQVVSQPQHF. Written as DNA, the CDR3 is TGCGCCAGCAGCCAAGTTGTAAGTCAGCCCCAGCATTTT.

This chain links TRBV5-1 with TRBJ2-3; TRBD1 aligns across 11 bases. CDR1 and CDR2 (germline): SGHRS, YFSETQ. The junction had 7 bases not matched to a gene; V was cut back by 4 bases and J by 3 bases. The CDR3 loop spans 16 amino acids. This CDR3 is CASSTRTGGGTDTQYF. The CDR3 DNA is TGCGCCAGCAGCACCCGGACAGGGGGCGGGACAGATACGCAGTATTTT.

CDR3 DNA: TGTGCCAGCAGTTCCTACCTCGGACAGACCTACGAGCAGTACTTC. This encodes CASSSYLGQTYEQYF. The chain carries TRBV27 and TRBJ2-7; TRBD1 might be the D (6 bases). CDR3 size: 15 residues. Looked up from germline, CDR1 is MNHEY and CDR2 is SMNVEV (reference sequence). The V gene lost 4 bases and the J gene lost 2 bases, with 15 bases spanning the gap.

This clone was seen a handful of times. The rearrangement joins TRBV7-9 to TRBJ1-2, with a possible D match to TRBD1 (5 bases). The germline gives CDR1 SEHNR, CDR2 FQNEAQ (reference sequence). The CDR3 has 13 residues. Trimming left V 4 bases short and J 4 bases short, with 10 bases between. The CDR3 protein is CASSWGDLYGYTF. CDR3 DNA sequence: TGTGCCAGCAGCTGGGGGGACCTCTATGGCTACACCTTC.

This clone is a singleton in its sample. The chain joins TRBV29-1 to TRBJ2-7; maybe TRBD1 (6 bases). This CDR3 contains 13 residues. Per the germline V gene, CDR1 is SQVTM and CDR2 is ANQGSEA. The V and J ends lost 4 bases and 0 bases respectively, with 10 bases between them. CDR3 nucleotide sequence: TGCAGCGTTGTGGGACAAAACTCCTACGAGCAGTACTTC. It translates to CSVVGQNSYEQYF.

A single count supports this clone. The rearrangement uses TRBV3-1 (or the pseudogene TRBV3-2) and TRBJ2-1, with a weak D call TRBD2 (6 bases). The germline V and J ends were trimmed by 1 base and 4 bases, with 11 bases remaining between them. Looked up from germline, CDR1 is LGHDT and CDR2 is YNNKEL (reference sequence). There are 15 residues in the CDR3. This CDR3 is CASSQGGLQYNEQFF. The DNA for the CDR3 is TGTGCCAGCAGCCAAGGGGGACTGCAGTACAATGAGCAGTTCTTC.

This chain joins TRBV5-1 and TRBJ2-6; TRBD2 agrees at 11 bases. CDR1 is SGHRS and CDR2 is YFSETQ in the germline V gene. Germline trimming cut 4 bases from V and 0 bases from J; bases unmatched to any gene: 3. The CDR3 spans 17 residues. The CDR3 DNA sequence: TGCGCCAGCAGCCAGACTAGCGGGGCCTCTGGGGCCAACGTCCTGACTTTC. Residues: CASSQTSGASGANVLTF.

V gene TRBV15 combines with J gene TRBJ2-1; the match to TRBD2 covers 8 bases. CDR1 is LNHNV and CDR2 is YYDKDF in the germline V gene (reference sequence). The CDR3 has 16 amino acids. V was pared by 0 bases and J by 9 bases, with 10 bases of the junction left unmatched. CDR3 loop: CATSRDRLAGLSEQFF. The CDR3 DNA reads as TGTGCCACCAGCAGAGACCGGTTAGCGGGGTTGAGTGAGCAGTTCTTC. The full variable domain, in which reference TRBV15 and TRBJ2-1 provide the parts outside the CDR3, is DAMVIQNPRYQVTQFGKPVTLSCSQTLNHNVMYWYQQKSSQAPKLLFHYYDKDFNNEADTPDNFQSRRPNTSFCFLDIRSPGLGDTAMYLCATSRDRLAGLSEQFFGPGTRLTVL.

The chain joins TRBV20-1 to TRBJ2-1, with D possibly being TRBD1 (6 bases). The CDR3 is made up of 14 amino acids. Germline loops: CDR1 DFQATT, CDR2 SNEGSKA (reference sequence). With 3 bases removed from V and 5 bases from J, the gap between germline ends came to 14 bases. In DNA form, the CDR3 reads TGCAGTGCTAGTGGGGGCAGGGATCACAATGAGCAGTTCTTC. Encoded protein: CSASGGRDHNEQFF.